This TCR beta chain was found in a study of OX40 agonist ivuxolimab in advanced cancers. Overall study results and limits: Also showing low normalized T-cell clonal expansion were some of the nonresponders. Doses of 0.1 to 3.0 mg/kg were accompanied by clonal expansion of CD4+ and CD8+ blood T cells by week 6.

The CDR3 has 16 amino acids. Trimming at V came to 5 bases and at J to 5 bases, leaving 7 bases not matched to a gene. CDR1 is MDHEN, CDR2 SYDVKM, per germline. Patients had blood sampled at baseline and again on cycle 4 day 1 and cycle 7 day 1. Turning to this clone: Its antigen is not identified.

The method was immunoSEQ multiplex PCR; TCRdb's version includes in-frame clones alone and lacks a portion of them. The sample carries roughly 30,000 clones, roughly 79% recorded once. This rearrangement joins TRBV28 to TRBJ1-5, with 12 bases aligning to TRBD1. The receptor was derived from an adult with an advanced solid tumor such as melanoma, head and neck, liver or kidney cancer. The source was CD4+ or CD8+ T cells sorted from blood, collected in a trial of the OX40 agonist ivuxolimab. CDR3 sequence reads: CASSDGDRGLYQPQHF. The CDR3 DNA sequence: TGTGCCAGCAGTGATGGGGACAGGGGGCTTTATCAGCCCCAGCATTTT.